This TCR beta chain was observed in a study of blood T cell repertoires in COVID-19. For the study at large: The United States, Italy and Spain provided the acute and convalescent COVID-19 samples.

Germline trimming cut 2 bases from V and 9 bases from J; bases unmatched to any gene: 2. CDR3 length: 12 residues. Germline-derived CDR1 and CDR2 are SGDLS and YYNGEE. Under the authors' procedure: Amplified reference gene primers provided the basis for estimating nucleated cell counts. Produced via immunoSEQ multiplex PCR; TCRdb's table is partial and in-frame only. From that table come the V and J calls and clone size; the DNA was used to work out D and trimming. Here the sample spans more than 200,000 clones, 87% being singletons. In its sample, this clone was seen a few times. This TCR derives from a woman in her twenties or thirties with acute COVID-19. The rearrangement uses TRBV9 and TRBJ1-1; 9 bases agree with TRBD1. The sequenced sample consisted of PBMCs or T cells enriched from blood (not recorded which). CDR3 bases: TGTGCCAGCAGCGTCGGGACAGGGAAAGCTTTCTTT. This translates into CASSVGTGKAFF.